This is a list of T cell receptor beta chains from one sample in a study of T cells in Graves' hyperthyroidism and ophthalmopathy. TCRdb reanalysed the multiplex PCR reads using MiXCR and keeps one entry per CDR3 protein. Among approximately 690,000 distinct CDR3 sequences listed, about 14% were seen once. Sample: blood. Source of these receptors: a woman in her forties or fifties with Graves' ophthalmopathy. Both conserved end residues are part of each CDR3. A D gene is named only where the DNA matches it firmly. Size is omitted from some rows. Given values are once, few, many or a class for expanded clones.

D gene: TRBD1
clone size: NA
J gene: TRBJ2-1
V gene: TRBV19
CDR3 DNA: TGTGCCAGTAGTATCCGGATGGGACAGGGAGCAAATGAGCAGTTCTTC
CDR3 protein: CASSIRMGQGANEQFF

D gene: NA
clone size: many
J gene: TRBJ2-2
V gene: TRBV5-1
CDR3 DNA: TGCGCCAGCAGCTTGAATGAGGGCGGGGAGCTGTTTTTT
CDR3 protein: CASSLNEGGELFF

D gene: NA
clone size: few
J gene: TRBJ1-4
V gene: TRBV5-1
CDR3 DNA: TGCGCCAGCAGCCCTTTGGGATCAACTAATGAAAAACTGTTTTTT
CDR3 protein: CASSPLGSTNEKLFF

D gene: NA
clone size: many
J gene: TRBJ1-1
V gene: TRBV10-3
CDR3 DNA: TGTGCCATCAGTGAATGGAGGGCCCTGAACACTGAAGCTTTCTTT
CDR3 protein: CAISEWRALNTEAFF

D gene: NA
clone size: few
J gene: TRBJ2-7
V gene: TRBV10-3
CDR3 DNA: TGTGCCATCAGTGACGGGGGCTACGAGCAGTACTTC
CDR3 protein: CAISDGGYEQYF

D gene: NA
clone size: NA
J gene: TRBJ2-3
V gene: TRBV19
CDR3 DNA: TGTGCCAGTAGTATAACGGGCCCAGCACTCACAGATACGCAGTATTTT
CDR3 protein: CASSITGPALTDTQYF

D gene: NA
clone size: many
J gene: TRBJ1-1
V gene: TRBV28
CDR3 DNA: TGTGCCAGCAGTTTAATTGGGGGGAACACTGAAGCTTTCTTT
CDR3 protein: CASSLIGGNTEAFF

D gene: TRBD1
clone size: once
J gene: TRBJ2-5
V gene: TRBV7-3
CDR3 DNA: TGTGCCAGCAGTGCGGGACAGGGTTTCCAAGAGACCCAGTACTTC
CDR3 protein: CASSAGQGFQETQYF

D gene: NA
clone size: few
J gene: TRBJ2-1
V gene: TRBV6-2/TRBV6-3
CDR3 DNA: TGTGCCAGCAGTTTCACCTCAGGGGGGGGTTACAATGAGCAGTTCTTC
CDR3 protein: CASSFTSGGGYNEQFF

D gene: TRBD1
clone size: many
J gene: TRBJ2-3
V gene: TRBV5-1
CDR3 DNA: TGCGCCAGCAGCCCCAGGGGGCGACCCAGCACAGATACGCAGTATTTT
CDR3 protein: CASSPRGRPSTDTQYF

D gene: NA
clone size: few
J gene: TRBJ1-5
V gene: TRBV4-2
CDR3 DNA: TGTGCCAGCAGCCACCACGGGGAGGGAAATCAGCCCCAGCATTTT
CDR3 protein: CASSHHGEGNQPQHF

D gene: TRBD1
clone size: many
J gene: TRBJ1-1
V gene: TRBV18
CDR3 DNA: TGTGCCAGCTCATACGACAGGGACACTGAAGCTTTCTTT
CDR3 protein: CASSYDRDTEAFF

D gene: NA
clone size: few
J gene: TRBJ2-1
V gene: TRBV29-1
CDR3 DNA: TGCAGCACGCCGAGTAATAGGGTCCATGAGCAGTTCTTC
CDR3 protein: CSTPSNRVHEQFF

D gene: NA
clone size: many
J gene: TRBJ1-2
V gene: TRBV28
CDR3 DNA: TGTGCCAGCAGTTCCACCGACGCGTTGAGGAACTATGGCTACACCTTC
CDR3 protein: CASSSTDALRNYGYTF

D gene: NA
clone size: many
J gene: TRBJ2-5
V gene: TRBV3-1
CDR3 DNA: TGTGCCAGCAGCCAAGATTCTACGGACAGAACTATCCCCCCGGAGACCCAGTACTTC
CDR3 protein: CASSQDSTDRTIPPETQYF

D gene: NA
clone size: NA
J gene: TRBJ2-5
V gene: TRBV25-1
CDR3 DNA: TGTGCCAGCAGTGCTTCCCCACCAGAGGGGCAAGAGACCCAGTACTTC
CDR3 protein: CASSASPPEGQETQYF

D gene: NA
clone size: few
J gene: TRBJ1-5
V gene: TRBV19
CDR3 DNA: TGTGCCAGTAGTATAGGGTATCAGCCCCAGCATTTT
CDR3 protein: CASSIGYQPQHF